These 13 T cell receptor beta chains share one sample of origin, sequenced in a study of cytomegalovirus exposure and HLA in healthy donors. Vbeta (60) and Jbeta (13) primers were used in the PCR. Produced via immunoSEQ multiplex PCR; TCRdb's table is partial and in-frame only. The sample holds more than 90,000 clones, 65% to 80% seen once. What was sequenced was PBMCs. The receptors come from a man aged 40-50 years in good health and CMV-seropositive.

This chain joins TRBV6-1 and TRBJ2-3, with 13 nucleotides matching TRBD2. V gave up 4 bases and J gave up 8 bases; unmatched junction bases: 9. This CDR3 region has 16 residues. The germline CDR1 and CDR2 sequences are MNHNS and SASEGT. This CDR3 is CASSVGLAGARATQYF. In nucleotides, the CDR3 is TGTGCCAGCAGTGTAGGACTAGCGGGGGCCAGAGCTACGCAGTATTTT.

This clone was observed a few times. This chain uses TRBV6-1 with TRBJ1-4; D is uncertain. Germline CDR1 reads MNHNS; CDR2 reads SASEGT. The CDR3 contains 12 residues. The V end was cut by 5 bases, the J end by 8 bases, with 9 bases between. The CDR3 spells CASSTPREKLFF. DNA for the CDR3: TGTGCCAGCAGTACCCCCCGGGAAAAACTGTTTTTT.

The V and J genes are TRBV11-1 and TRBJ2-5, with TRBD2 matching over 9 bases. The CDR3 has 15 residues. V dropped 4 bases and J dropped 5; count of bases not matched to a gene: 8. Germline V lookup: CDR1 SGHAT, CDR2 FQDESV (reference sequence). CDR3 DNA: TGTGCCAGCAGCTACGGGACTAGCCGCGAGGAGACCCAGTACTTC. As protein: CASSYGTSREETQYF.

This clone appeared a few times. The chain recombines TRBV27 with TRBJ2-2; 9 bases fit TRBD1. The CDR3 totals 12 residues. In germline, CDR1 is MNHEY, CDR2 SMNVEV (reference sequence). V shed 8 bases and J 10 bases; nucleotides not matched to a gene: 5. The CDR3 loop is CASRTGALELFF. The CDR3 DNA reads TGTGCCAGCCGGACAGGGGCATTGGAGCTGTTTTTT.

J is TRBJ1-1 and V is TRBV5-4, with D unclear. This CDR3 is 13 amino acids long. The germline gives CDR1 SGHNT, CDR2 YYREEE (reference sequence). V was pared by 2 bases and J by 1 base, with 6 bases between. The CDR3 loop reads CASSFTANTEAFF. Here the CDR3 DNA reads TGTGCCAGCAGCTTCACAGCGAACACTGAAGCTTTCTTT.

The chain recombines TRBV2 with TRBJ2-7; 9 nucleotides align to TRBD2. The germline V gene encodes CDR1 SNHLY and CDR2 FYNNEI. V dropped 6 bases and J dropped 7; count of bases not matched to a gene: 10. This CDR3 has 14 amino acids. Here the CDR3 reads CASRGAGGLSEQYF. As DNA, the CDR3 is TGTGCCAGCAGAGGGGCGGGGGGGCTTAGTGAGCAGTACTTC.

Here the CDR3 DNA reads TGTGCCAGCAGCCAAGAGGGAGTAACAGGGTTCCAAGCCAAAAACATTCAGTACTTC. Protein product: CASSQEGVTGFQAKNIQYF. The chain uses TRBV4-2 and TRBJ2-4; the D gene is possibly TRBD1 (6 bases). This CDR3 has 19 residues. Per germline, CDR1 LGHNA and CDR2 YNFKEQ. Trimming took off 0 bases at V and 0 bases at J, with 18 bases between the two ends.

The chain has TRBV28 and TRBJ2-3; TRBD2 aligns across 8 bases. Per germline, CDR1 MDHEN and CDR2 SYDVKM. CDR3 length: 17 amino acids. The ends lost 5 bases at V and 3 bases at J; junction bases unmatched: 13. CDR3 loop: CASSGPLGAGVTDTQYF. CDR3 DNA sequence: TGTGCCAGCAGTGGCCCCCTTGGAGCGGGAGTTACAGATACGCAGTATTTT.

The genes are TRBV5-1 and TRBJ2-1; maybe TRBD1 (5 bases). The germline gives CDR1 SGHRS, CDR2 YFSETQ. V was pared by 4 bases and J by 0 bases, with 14 bases between. CDR3 size: 16 residues. CDR3 region: CASSDSTVSSYNEQFF. In nucleotides, the CDR3 is TGCGCCAGCAGCGACTCGACAGTAAGCTCCTACAATGAGCAGTTCTTC.

The chain carries TRBV7-2 and TRBJ2-1, with D possibly being TRBD2 (5 bases). V shed 3 bases and J shed 0 bases, with 12 bases lying between them. The CDR3 loop spans 16 amino acids. Germline V gene sequence: CDR1 SGHTA, CDR2 FQGNSA. CDR3 in amino acids: CASSFLDSSSYNEQFF. CDR3 coding DNA: TGTGCCAGCAGCTTTCTGGACTCAAGCTCCTACAATGAGCAGTTCTTC.

The CDR3 DNA sequence: TGTGCCAGCTCCCGAGGGAGCTCCTACAATGAGCAGTTCTTC. Its protein product is CASSRGSSYNEQFF. The chain carries TRBV7-3 and TRBJ2-1, with D possibly TRBD2 on 5 matching bases. The CDR3 totals 14 residues. Germline V gene lookup returns CDR1 SGHTA and CDR2 FQGTGA. The V end was cut by 8 bases, the J end by 0 bases, with 11 bases between. Drawing the rest from reference TRBV7-3 and TRBJ2-1, the complete variable domain is GAGVSQTPSNKVTEKGKYVELRCDPISGHTALYWYRQSLGQGPEFLIYFQGTGAADDSGLPNDRFFAVRPEGSVSTLKIQRTERGDSAVYLCASSRGSSYNEQFFGPGTRLTVL.

This chain joins TRBV6-1 and TRBJ2-5; 8 nucleotides match TRBD1. There are 15 residues in the CDR3. V dropped 4 bases and J dropped 4; count of bases not matched to a gene: 8. Germline loops: CDR1 MNHNS, CDR2 SASEGT. The CDR3 here is CASSVRGRVAETQYF. The CDR3 nucleotides read TGTGCCAGCAGTGTCAGGGGGCGGGTTGCAGAGACCCAGTACTTC.

This chain joins TRBV9 and TRBJ2-5; D gene uncertain. With 3 bases removed from V and 2 bases from J, the gap between germline ends came to 17 bases. This CDR3 region has 16 residues. The germline V gene has CDR1 SGDLS and CDR2 YYNGEE. CDR3 sequence reads: CASSATSGLAQETQYF. The DNA for the CDR3 is TGTGCCAGCAGCGCCACCTCTGGGTTAGCACAAGAGACCCAGTACTTC.